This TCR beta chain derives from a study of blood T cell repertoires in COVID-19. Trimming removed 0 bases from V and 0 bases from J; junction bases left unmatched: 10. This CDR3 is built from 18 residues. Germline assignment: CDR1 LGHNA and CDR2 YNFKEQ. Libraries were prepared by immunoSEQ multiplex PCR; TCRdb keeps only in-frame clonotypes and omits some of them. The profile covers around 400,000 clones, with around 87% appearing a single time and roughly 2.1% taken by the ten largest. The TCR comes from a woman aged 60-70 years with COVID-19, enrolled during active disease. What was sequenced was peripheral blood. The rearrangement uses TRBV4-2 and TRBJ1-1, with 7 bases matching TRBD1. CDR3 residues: CASSQERQGWGMNTEAFF. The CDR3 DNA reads TGTGCCAGCAGCCAAGAAAGACAGGGCTGGGGGATGAACACTGAAGCTTTCTTT.